A single sample is the source of the 9 T cell receptor beta chains below, sequenced in a study of cytomegalovirus exposure and HLA in healthy donors. The study ran its PCR with 60 Vbeta and 13 Jbeta primers. Clones were sequenced by immunoSEQ multiplex PCR, and TCRdb holds only the in-frame ones, with some missing. The table records 95,000 to 150,000 clones, around 76% of them present only once. Sequencing was done on a sample of PBMCs. Receptor source: a man aged 55 to 69 in good health and CMV-seropositive.

The chain uses TRBV28 and TRBJ1-2, with D perhaps TRBD1 (5 bases). The V end lost 4 bases, the J end lost 6 bases, and 6 bases lay between the germline ends. Germline-derived CDR1 and CDR2 are MDHEN and SYDVKM. There are 11 residues in the CDR3. The CDR3 is CASSSGHGYTF. DNA for the CDR3: TGTGCCAGCAGTTCAGGGCATGGCTACACCTTC.

The rearrangement joins TRBV2 to TRBJ2-2; a possible D gene is TRBD1 (5 bases). Trimming left V 8 bases short and J 2 bases short, with 15 bases between. CDR1 and CDR2 from the germline V gene are SNHLY and FYNNEI. The CDR3 contains 15 residues. The CDR3 sequence: CASASRAFNTGELFF. The CDR3 DNA follows: TGTGCCAGCGCAAGCAGGGCTTTTAACACCGGGGAGCTGTTTTTT.

The chain is built from TRBV30 and TRBJ2-3, with D tentatively TRBD2 (6 bases). Trimming stripped 3 bases from V and 2 bases from J, with 15 bases between. Looked up from germline, CDR1 is GTSNPN and CDR2 is SVGIG (reference sequence). This CDR3 is built from 15 residues. CDR3 nucleotides: TGTGCCTGGAGCATTGCTAGCGCGGACACAGATACGCAGTATTTT. As protein: CAWSIASADTDTQYF. Complete variable domain (other parts from reference TRBV30 and TRBJ2-3): SQTIHQWPATLVQPVGSPLSLECTVEGTSNPNLYWYRQAAGRGLQLLFYSVGIGQISSEVPQNLSASRPQDRQFILSSKKLLLSDSGFYLCAWSIASADTDTQYFGPGTRLTVL.

In its sample, this clone was seen a few times. The CDR3: CASTLVENIGGNEQYF. DNA of the CDR3: TGCGCCAGCACGCTGGTTGAAAATATAGGGGGCAACGAGCAGTACTTC. The chain uses TRBV10-2 and TRBJ2-7; 7 nucleotides agree with TRBD1. Trimming took 7 bases from V and 5 from J; bases not matched to a gene: 17. The CDR3 length is 16 residues. Germline V gene sequence: CDR1 WSHSY, CDR2 SAAADI.

This sequence joins TRBV6-1 and TRBJ1-2, with 7 bases identical to TRBD1. The CDR3 contains 13 residues. V shed 5 bases and J 6 bases; nucleotides not matched to a gene: 6. CDR1 is MNHNS, CDR2 SASEGT, per germline. The CDR3 region is CASSLQGEDGYTF. The CDR3 DNA reads TGTGCCAGCAGTCTGCAGGGGGAAGATGGCTACACCTTC.

To note about this clone: Other DNA sequences in this specimen translate into the identical CDR3. This sequence joins TRBV5-1 and TRBJ2-7; 8 nucleotides line up with TRBD1. Per germline, CDR1 SGHRS and CDR2 YFSETQ. Trimming cost V 0 bases and J 4 bases; bases outside gene matches: 3. This CDR3 is 14 amino acids long. The CDR3 reads CASSLGQGLYEQYF. CDR3 coding DNA: TGCGCCAGCAGCTTGGGACAGGGGCTTTACGAGCAGTACTTC.

The chain employs TRBV5-1 and TRBJ1-1, with 9 bases fitting TRBD1. The CDR3 is made up of 15 amino acids. The V gene's germline CDR1 is SGHRS and CDR2 YFSETQ. V lost 0 bases and J lost 5; bases outside the gene matches: 5. The CDR3, as DNA: TGCGCCAGCAGCTTGGTGGGACAGGGTTTTACTGAAGCTTTCTTT. Its translation is CASSLVGQGFTEAFF.

The chain joins TRBV5-4 to TRBJ1-4; perhaps TRBD1 as D (5 bases). CDR1 is SGHNT, CDR2 YYREEE, per germline (reference sequence). V dropped 1 base and J dropped 5 bases, with 6 bases sitting between them. The CDR3 runs to 13 residues. The CDR3 nucleotides read TGTGCCAGCAGCTTGTCAGGGAATGAAAAACTGTTTTTT. Its protein product is CASSLSGNEKLFF.

V is TRBV2 and J is TRBJ1-6, with a weak D call TRBD1 (5 bases). CDR1 is SNHLY, CDR2 FYNNEI, per germline. Trimming removed 4 bases at V and 6 bases at J, with 13 bases between. CDR3 length: 15 residues. The CDR3 DNA reads TGTGCCAGCAGTGCGGAGGGGCTGGGTAATTCACCCCTCCACTTT. It specifies CASSAEGLGNSPLHF.